This TCR beta chain was retrieved from a study of spatial heterogeneity in lung cancer. Whole-study context: More than 8.5 raw reads, on average, carried each unique TCR and UMI combination.

Every TCR cDNA molecule carried a tag that served as a unique molecular identifier. One entry per CDR3 protein results from TCRdb running MiXCR on the 5' RACE reads. The table includes tens of thousands of distinct CDR3 sequences, just over 4.5% detected once. The time point here: sample taken at primary tumor resection. Material for sequencing was whole RNA from tumor, nontumor lung or frozen PBMC, left unsorted. This clonotype occurred many times. Germline V CDR1 and CDR2: SGHTA, FQGNSA. The CDR3 length is 15 residues. V gave up 5 bases and J gave up 5 bases, with 19 bases separating them. The source was PBMCs, collected at surgery. The clonotype originates from a male donor with early-stage non-small cell lung cancer. The chain recombines TRBV7-2 with TRBJ2-7; D is possibly TRBD1 or TRBD2 (7 bases each). CDR3 region: CASSHQGGRKNEQYF. For the CDR3, the DNA is TGTGCCAGCAGCCATCAGGGGGGGAGAAAAAACGAGCAGTACTTC.